The clone carrying this TCR beta chain was recorded many times. Its antigen is not known. Mismatch with germline at one junction end may stem from a read error. The authors' processing: A distant-metastasis classifier for papillary thyroid cancer was built using CDR3 differences across clinicopathological groups. TCRdb re-clonotyped the PCR reads via MiXCR. These V and J calls rely on TCRdb rather than the paper's analysis. The data contain over 10,000 clones, roughly 29% of them singletons. Patients had received no treatment of any kind before thyroid surgery. CDR1 and CDR2 (germline): SGHDT, YYEEEE. There are 11 residues in the CDR3. The sample comes from a study of metastatic and nonmetastatic thyroid tumors. About the research overall: Repertoires of blood and of tissue (tumor or nodule) from malignant and benign thyroid patients were compared. Study findings and constraints: TCR beta diversity was reportedly significantly higher in malignant thyroid tumors than benign nodules, in blood and tumor.

The clonotype comes from a female donor with papillary thyroid cancer or a benign thyroid nodule (not recorded which). Some clones in this sample may be carry-over from other donors' samples. The chain joins TRBV5-6 to TRBJ1-2; D is unclear. Sequencing used tumor tissue. CDR3 nucleotide sequence: TGTACCAGCAGCTTGGGCTATGGCTACACCTTC. Its protein is CTSSLGYGYTF.